The 31 T cell receptor beta chains given below trace back to one sample, sequenced in a study of blood T cell repertoires in COVID-19. Assay: immunoSEQ multiplex PCR; the TCRdb copy retains only in-frame clones and omits some. The sample has a few hundred thousand clones, around 83% seen once. The sample comprised peripheral blood. The origin of the receptors is a man aged 45 to 65 who had recovered from COVID-19.

V gene TRBV28 combines with J gene TRBJ2-7, with TRBD2 matching 14 bases. J lost 4 bases, V lost 6 bases, and 8 bases had no gene match. The CDR3 sequence is 16 residues long. CDR1 and CDR2 (germline): MDHEN, SYDVKM. CDR3 in DNA: TGTGCCAGCAGGTCGTGGACTAGCGGGAGGAGTTACGAGCAGTACTTC. It codes for CASRSWTSGRSYEQYF.

The rearrangement links TRBV28 to TRBJ2-7; 14 nucleotides match TRBD2. V dropped 4 bases and J dropped 7; count of bases not matched to a gene: 9. The CDR3 sequence is 16 residues long. Germline CDR1 reads MDHEN; CDR2 reads SYDVKM. For the CDR3, the DNA is TGTGCCAGCAGTTCGTACCGGACTAGCGGGAGGTGGGAGCAGTACTTC. Encoded protein: CASSSYRTSGRWEQYF.

The chain combines TRBV18 with TRBJ1-5, with D perhaps TRBD1 (5 bases). Trimming shortened V by 4 bases and J by 4 bases, and 14 bases separated the two germline ends. This CDR3 comprises 15 residues. Germline loops: CDR1 KGHSH, CDR2 LQKENI. The CDR3 here is CASSHQTAGNQPQHF. Written as DNA, the CDR3 is TGTGCCAGCTCACACCAGACAGCAGGTAATCAGCCCCAGCATTTT.

The count of this clone is one. The V call is TRBV28, the J call TRBJ1-2; D is undetermined. CDR3 length: 16 amino acids. Germline V lookup: CDR1 MDHEN, CDR2 SYDVKM. The CDR3 sequence: CEQEKTRQAANYGYTF. The CDR3 coding sequence is TGTGAGCAAGAGAAAACCCGGCAGGCTGCGAACTATGGCTACACCTTC.

The chain employs TRBV28 and TRBJ2-7, with 10 bases identical to TRBD1. The CDR3 has 14 amino acids. Germline V CDR1 and CDR2: MDHEN, SYDVKM. V dropped 6 bases and J dropped 2; count of bases not matched to a gene: 4. CDR3 amino acids: CASRGTGVPYEQYF. Here the CDR3 DNA reads TGTGCCAGCAGGGGGACAGGGGTACCCTACGAGCAGTACTTC.

V gene TRBV24-1 combines with J gene TRBJ2-5, with 10 bases identical to TRBD2. The germline gives CDR1 KGHDR, CDR2 SFDVKD. The CDR3 is 17 residues long. The J segment lost 4 bases and the V segment lost 2 bases, leaving 9 bases of the junction unmatched. CDR3 residues: CATSDSLGSGRGETQYF. The DNA of the CDR3 is TGTGCCACCAGTGATTCCCTGGGCAGCGGGAGGGGAGAGACCCAGTACTTC.

CDR3 bases: TGTGCCAGCAGTTTACTAGCGGGAGATAGCTACGAGCAGTACTTC. Protein sequence: CASSLLAGDSYEQYF. This chain uses TRBV28 with TRBJ2-7, with TRBD2 matching 10 bases. CDR3 length: 15 amino acids. Germline assignment: CDR1 MDHEN and CDR2 SYDVKM. Trimming took 2 bases from V and 3 from J; bases not matched to a gene: 4.

The rearrangement links TRBV28 to TRBJ2-1; TRBD2 aligns across 13 bases. The germline V gene has CDR1 MDHEN and CDR2 SYDVKM. This CDR3 is 15 amino acids long. Trimming at V came to 7 bases and at J to 9 bases, leaving 9 bases not matched to a gene. The CDR3 here is CASTMTSGRTFEQFF. The CDR3 bases are TGTGCCAGCACCATGACTAGCGGGAGGACTTTTGAGCAGTTCTTC. The full variable domain, in which reference TRBV28 and TRBJ2-1 provide the parts outside the CDR3, is DVKVTQSSRYLVKRTGEKVFLECVQDMDHENMFWYRQDPGLGLRLIYFSYDVKMKEKGDIPEGYSVSREKKERFSLILESASTNQTSMYLCASTMTSGRTFEQFFGPGTRLTVL.

The chain joins TRBV18 to TRBJ1-4; TRBD1 matches at 9 bases. J was trimmed by 0 bases and V by 4 bases; bases with no gene match: 6. The CDR3 sequence is 17 residues long. Per germline, CDR1 KGHSH and CDR2 LQKENI. For the CDR3, the DNA is TGTGCCAGCTCACTGGACAGGGGAGGTGCAACTAATGAAAAACTGTTTTTT. Translation gives CASSLDRGGATNEKLFF. The whole variable domain, remainder taken from reference TRBV18 and TRBJ1-4, is NAGVMQNPRHLVRRRGQEARLRCSPMKGHSHVYWYRQLPEEGLKFMVYLQKENIIDESGMPKERFSAEFPKEGPSILRIQQVVRGDSAAYFCASSLDRGGATNEKLFFGSGTQLSVL.

The CDR3 DNA sequence: TGTGCCAGCTCACCACCGGGGGGTAATGAAAAACTGTTTTTT. Protein: CASSPPGGNEKLFF. V is TRBV18 and J is TRBJ1-4, with D possibly being TRBD1 (5 bases). The V gene lost 0 bases and the J gene lost 4 bases, with 6 bases spanning the gap. The CDR3 loop spans 14 amino acids. Germline CDR1 KGHSH, CDR2 LQKENI. The variable domain in full, completed from reference TRBV18 and TRBJ1-4, reads NAGVMQNPRHLVRRRGQEARLRCSPMKGHSHVYWYRQLPEEGLKFMVYLQKENIIDESGMPKERFSAEFPKEGPSILRIQQVVRGDSAAYFCASSPPGGNEKLFFGSGTQLSVL.

V and J are TRBV5-1 and TRBJ2-1; TRBD1 aligns across 7 bases. CDR1 is SGHRS and CDR2 is YFSETQ in the germline V gene. Trimming at V came to 3 bases and at J to 0 bases, leaving 6 bases not matched to a gene. The CDR3 is 16 residues long. The CDR3 sequence is CASSSGQVSSYNEQFF. CDR3 in DNA: TGCGCCAGCAGCTCCGGACAGGTTAGCTCCTACAATGAGCAGTTCTTC.

The chain uses TRBV11-2 and TRBJ2-1; 8 bases align to TRBD1. The ends lost 1 base at V and 3 bases at J; junction bases unmatched: 5. The CDR3 totals 16 residues. Germline V gene data show CDR1 as SGHAT and CDR2 as FQNNGV. The CDR3 here is CASSLGDRGNYNEQFF. CDR3 DNA: TGTGCCAGCAGCTTAGGAGACAGGGGAAACTACAATGAGCAGTTCTTC.

The chain has TRBV19 and TRBJ2-5, with 7 bases fitting TRBD1. Trimming cost V 2 bases and J 5 bases; bases outside gene matches: 11. The CDR3 totals 16 residues. The germline CDR1 and CDR2 sequences are LNHDA and SQIVND (reference sequence). This CDR3 reads CASSIKPTGFGETQYF. The CDR3 DNA sequence: TGTGCCAGTAGTATAAAGCCGACAGGGTTTGGTGAGACCCAGTACTTC.

The genes are TRBV30 and TRBJ1-2, with a weak D call TRBD1 (6 bases). The V gene lost 2 bases and the J gene lost 5 bases, with 18 bases spanning the gap. Per the germline V gene, CDR1 is GTSNPN and CDR2 is SVGIG (reference sequence). The CDR3 is made up of 15 amino acids. CDR3 residues: CAWSRGHVIGYGYTF. CDR3 DNA sequence: TGTGCCTGGAGTAGGGGACACGTTATAGGGTATGGCTACACCTTC. The variable domain in full, completed from reference TRBV30 and TRBJ1-2, reads SQTIHQWPATLVQPVGSPLSLECTVEGTSNPNLYWYRQAAGRGLQLLFYSVGIGQISSEVPQNLSASRPQDRQFILSSKKLLLSDSGFYLCAWSRGHVIGYGYTFGSGTRLTVV.

The chain uses TRBV24-1 and TRBJ2-1, with a weak D call TRBD1 (6 bases). V was clipped by 4 bases and J by 4 bases, with 13 bases between them. In germline, CDR1 is KGHDR, CDR2 SFDVKD. The CDR3 is 15 amino acids. The CDR3 nucleotides read TGTGCCACCAGTGACCACGGGACACTATACAATGAGCAGTTCTTC. It yields the protein CATSDHGTLYNEQFF.

Only a few counts were recorded for this clone. The chain recombines TRBV21-1 with TRBJ2-1; the table's D call TRBD2 went unverified against the DNA. TRBV21-1 is deemed a pseudogene. This CDR3 has 16 residues. The CDR3 reads CASSEDRLAEGLEQFF. Written as DNA, the CDR3 is TGTGCCAGCAGCGAAGACCGGCTAGCGGAGGGGTTAGAGCAGTTCTTC.

The chain employs TRBV15 and TRBJ2-7; the match to TRBD1 covers 7 bases. The J segment lost 4 bases and the V segment lost 1 base, leaving 13 bases of the junction unmatched. Looked up from germline, CDR1 is LNHNV and CDR2 is YYDKDF (reference sequence). This CDR3 is 17 amino acids long. CDR3 sequence: CATSRVGRGSAGYEQYF. The CDR3 DNA is TGTGCCACCAGCAGAGTCGGCAGGGGGAGCGCGGGTTACGAGCAGTACTTC.

The chain uses TRBV30 and TRBJ1-4; 9 nucleotides agree with TRBD1. The CDR3 totals 14 residues. The V and J ends lost 0 bases and 5 bases, in that order; junction bases with no gene match: 1. Germline CDR1 is GTSNPN and CDR2 is SVGIG (reference sequence). This CDR3 is CAWSVGQGNEKLFF. The CDR3 DNA is TGTGCCTGGAGTGTGGGACAGGGCAATGAAAAACTGTTTTTT.

The chain combines TRBV24-1 with TRBJ1-4; D gene unclear. Germline CDR1 is KGHDR and CDR2 is SFDVKD. V dropped 3 bases and J dropped 8 bases, with 6 bases sitting between them. The CDR3 runs to 12 residues. DNA for the CDR3: TGTGCCACCAGTGATCCAAGCGAAAAACTGTTTTTT. It is translated as CATSDPSEKLFF.

V usage is TRBV27 and J usage is TRBJ1-5; D might be TRBD1 (6 bases). The CDR3 has 15 amino acids. V gave up 4 bases and J gave up 1 base, with 11 bases separating them. Germline CDR1 and CDR2: MNHEY and SMNVEV (reference sequence). The CDR3 loop reads CASSSFQGSNQPQHF. In DNA form, the CDR3 reads TGTGCCAGCAGTTCTTTTCAGGGGAGCAATCAGCCCCAGCATTTT.

V usage is TRBV15 and J usage is TRBJ2-5, with 12 nucleotides matching TRBD2. This CDR3 has 18 residues. Germline CDR1 reads LNHNV; CDR2 reads YYDKDF (reference sequence). The ends lost 4 bases at V and 5 bases at J; junction bases unmatched: 14. CDR3 region: CATSTESRRLAGAETQYF. For the CDR3, the DNA is TGTGCCACCAGCACCGAAAGTAGGAGACTAGCGGGAGCGGAGACCCAGTACTTC.

The chain carries TRBV28 and TRBJ2-3, with 12 bases aligning to TRBD2. The germline V gene encodes CDR1 MDHEN and CDR2 SYDVKM. The CDR3 is 16 residues long. With 6 bases clipped from V and 2 bases from J, the junction kept 6 bases outside the gene matches. The CDR3 region has the DNA TGTGCCAGCAGCTTTTGGACTAGCGGGAACACAGATACGCAGTATTTT. This codes for CASSFWTSGNTDTQYF.

The rearrangement joins TRBV11-2 to TRBJ1-1; D uncertain. The CDR3 spans 14 residues. Per the germline V gene, CDR1 is SGHAT and CDR2 is FQNNGV. The V end was cut by 2 bases, the J end by 3 bases, with 10 bases between. The CDR3 DNA is TGTGCCAGCAGCTTAACGGGCGGGTACACTGAAGCTTTCTTT. This encodes CASSLTGGYTEAFF. The complete variable domain, with remaining parts taken from reference TRBV11-2 and TRBJ1-1, reads EAGVAQSPRYKIIEKRQSVAFWCNPISGHATLYWYQQILGQGPKLLIQFQNNGVVDDSQLPKDRFSAERLKGVDSTLKIQPAKLEDSAVYLCASSLTGGYTEAFFGQGTRLTVV.

V usage is TRBV5-1 and J usage is TRBJ2-3, with 8 bases fitting TRBD2. Looked up from germline, CDR1 is SGHRS and CDR2 is YFSETQ. The CDR3 totals 18 residues. J gave up 3 bases and V 2 bases, and 14 bases lay outside the gene matches. CDR3 DNA sequence: TGCGCCAGCAGCTTCCGAGTAATTAGCGGGGCCGTGACAGATACGCAGTATTTT. Translating gives CASSFRVISGAVTDTQYF.

This rearrangement joins TRBV7-2 to TRBJ1-1, with a weak D call TRBD1 (5 bases). Germline V lookup: CDR1 SGHTA, CDR2 FQGNSA. The CDR3 runs 12 residues. V gave up 2 bases and J gave up 11 bases, with 12 bases separating them. CDR3 residues: CASSLRGEVAFF. CDR3 coding DNA: TGTGCCAGCAGCTTAAGAGGGGAGGTGGCTTTCTTT.

This chain joins TRBV14 and TRBJ2-3, with TRBD1 matching over 8 bases. Germline CDR1 SGHDN, CDR2 FVKESK. This CDR3 has 13 amino acids. The ends lost 5 bases at V and 3 bases at J; junction bases unmatched: 1. CDR3 loop: CASSWTGTDTQYF. CDR3 coding DNA: TGTGCCAGCAGCTGGACAGGGACAGATACGCAGTATTTT.

With respect to this clone: The same CDR3 can be traced to other DNA sequences in this sample. Written as DNA, the CDR3 is TGTGCCAGCAGCTTATCCTCAACTAATGAAAAACTGTTTTTT. This encodes CASSLSSTNEKLFF. The chain combines TRBV7-9 with TRBJ1-4; D is unclear. Trimming removed 2 bases from V and 0 bases from J, with 4 bases in between. CDR1 and CDR2 from the germline V gene are SEHNR and FQNEAQ (reference sequence). This CDR3 is built from 14 residues.

The gene calls are TRBV19 and TRBJ1-5; D is uncertain. The CDR3 covers 15 residues. CDR1 and CDR2 (germline): LNHDA, SQIVND (reference sequence). Trimming took 7 bases from V and 1 from J, leaving 14 bases between them. Here the CDR3 DNA reads TGTGCCAGTACCGATAGATCGTACAGCAATCAGCCCCAGCATTTT. Translated: CASTDRSYSNQPQHF.

The J gene is TRBJ2-1, the V gene TRBV19, with 11 bases aligning to TRBD2. Germline CDR1 reads LNHDA; CDR2 reads SQIVND (reference sequence). V trimming: 5 bases; J trimming: 0 bases; junction bases outside the gene matches: 3. This CDR3 contains 16 residues. This CDR3 reads CASSPLAGGSYNEQFF. The CDR3 coding sequence is TGTGCCAGTAGTCCGCTAGCGGGGGGCTCCTACAATGAGCAGTTCTTC.

The chain recombines TRBV7-9 with TRBJ1-5, with a possible D match to TRBD1 (5 bases). The V gene lost 2 bases and the J gene lost 4 bases, with 9 bases spanning the gap. Looked up from germline, CDR1 is SEHNR and CDR2 is FQNEAQ (reference sequence). The CDR3 contains 14 residues. CDR3: CASSLTDTNQPQHF. The CDR3 nucleotides are TGTGCCAGCAGCTTAACGGACACAAATCAGCCCCAGCATTTT.

The chain combines TRBV11-2 with TRBJ1-2; possible D gene TRBD1, 5 bases. The V end was cut by 2 bases, the J end by 7 bases, with 17 bases between. This CDR3 spans 15 amino acids. CDR1 and CDR2 (germline): SGHAT, FQNNGV. CDR3 sequence reads: CASSLFREVGSGYTF. The CDR3 bases are TGTGCCAGCAGCTTATTCAGGGAGGTAGGCTCTGGCTACACCTTC. Full variable domain (missing parts from reference TRBV11-2 and TRBJ1-2): EAGVAQSPRYKIIEKRQSVAFWCNPISGHATLYWYQQILGQGPKLLIQFQNNGVVDDSQLPKDRFSAERLKGVDSTLKIQPAKLEDSAVYLCASSLFREVGSGYTFGSGTRLTVV.